The entry below describes one T cell receptor (beta chain). This specimen comes from a study of cytomegalovirus exposure and HLA in healthy donors. Study-wide background: According to later analysis, the same platform produced the 120 or so validation and approximately 630 first-cohort repertoires.

Germline CDR1 and CDR2: KGHSH and LQKENI. V lost 6 bases to trimming and J lost 7 bases; unmatched junction nucleotides: 10. This CDR3 is built from 15 residues. Profiling relied on immunoSEQ multiplex PCR, and the TCRdb table lists in-frame clones only, not all of them. The table has 120,000 to 150,000 clones, approximately 84% seen once; the top ten hold 1.4% to 1.5%. The rearrangement joins TRBV18 to TRBJ1-5, with 9 nucleotides matching TRBD1. The source of this sequence is a woman in her 30s in good health and CMV-seronegative. The sequenced sample consisted of PBMCs. CDR3 loop: CASSYTGGEGQPQHF. The CDR3 bases are TGTGCCAGCTCGTACACAGGGGGCGAAGGGCAGCCCCAGCATTTT.